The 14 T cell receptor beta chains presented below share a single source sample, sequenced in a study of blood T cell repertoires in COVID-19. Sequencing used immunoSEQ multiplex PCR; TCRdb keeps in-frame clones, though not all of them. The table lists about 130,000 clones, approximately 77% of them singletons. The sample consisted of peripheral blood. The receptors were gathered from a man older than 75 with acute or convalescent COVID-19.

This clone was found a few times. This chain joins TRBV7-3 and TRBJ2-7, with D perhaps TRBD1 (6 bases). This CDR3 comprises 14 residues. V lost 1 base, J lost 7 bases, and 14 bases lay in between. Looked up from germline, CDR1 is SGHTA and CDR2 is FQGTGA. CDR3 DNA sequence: TGTGCCAGCAGCTTAATGGGGGCCGCGAGTGAGCAGTACTTC. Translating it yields CASSLMGAASEQYF.

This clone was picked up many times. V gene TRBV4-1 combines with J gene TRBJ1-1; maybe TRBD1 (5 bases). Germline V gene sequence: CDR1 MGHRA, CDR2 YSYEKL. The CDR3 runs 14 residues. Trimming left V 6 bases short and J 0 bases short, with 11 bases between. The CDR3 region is CASRIGVMNTEAFF. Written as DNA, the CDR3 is TGCGCCAGCAGGATAGGGGTTATGAACACTGAAGCTTTCTTT.

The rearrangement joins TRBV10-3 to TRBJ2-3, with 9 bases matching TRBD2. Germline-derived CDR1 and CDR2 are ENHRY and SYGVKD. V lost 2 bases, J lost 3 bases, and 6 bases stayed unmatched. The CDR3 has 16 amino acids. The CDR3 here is CAISEGASGATDTQYF. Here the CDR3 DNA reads TGTGCCATCAGTGAGGGGGCTAGCGGGGCAACAGATACGCAGTATTTT.

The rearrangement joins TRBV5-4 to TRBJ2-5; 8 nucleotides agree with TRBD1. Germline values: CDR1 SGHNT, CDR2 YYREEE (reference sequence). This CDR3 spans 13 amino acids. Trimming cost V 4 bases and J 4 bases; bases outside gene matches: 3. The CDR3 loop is CASSHGQGETQYF. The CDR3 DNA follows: TGTGCCAGCAGCCACGGACAGGGAGAGACCCAGTACTTC.

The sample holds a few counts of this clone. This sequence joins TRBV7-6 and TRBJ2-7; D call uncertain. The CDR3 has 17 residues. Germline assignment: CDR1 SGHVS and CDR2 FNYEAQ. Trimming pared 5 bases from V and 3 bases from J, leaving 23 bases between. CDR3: CASSPGAGGPQSYEQYF. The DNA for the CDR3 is TGTGCCAGCAGCCCAGGTGCAGGTGGGCCCCAAAGCTACGAGCAGTACTTC.

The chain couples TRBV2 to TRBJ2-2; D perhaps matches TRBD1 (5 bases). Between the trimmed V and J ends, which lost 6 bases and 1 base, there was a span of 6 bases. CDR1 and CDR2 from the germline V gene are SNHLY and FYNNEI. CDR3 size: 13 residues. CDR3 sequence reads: CASRTENTGELFF. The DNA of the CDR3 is TGTGCCAGCAGGACAGAGAACACCGGGGAGCTGTTTTTT.

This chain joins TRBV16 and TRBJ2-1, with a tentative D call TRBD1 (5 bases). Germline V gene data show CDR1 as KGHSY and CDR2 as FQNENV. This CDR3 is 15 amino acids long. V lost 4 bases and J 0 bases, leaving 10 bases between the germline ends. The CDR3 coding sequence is TGTGCCAGCAGCCGGGGCCCTAGCTCCTACAATGAGCAGTTCTTC. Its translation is CASSRGPSSYNEQFF.

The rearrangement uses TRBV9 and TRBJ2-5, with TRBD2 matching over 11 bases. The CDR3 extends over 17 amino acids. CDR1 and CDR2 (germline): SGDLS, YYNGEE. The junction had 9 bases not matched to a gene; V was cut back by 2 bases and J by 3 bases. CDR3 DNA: TGTGCCAGCAGCGTCTCGACTAGCGGGGCGGGGGAAGAGACCCAGTACTTC. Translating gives CASSVSTSGAGEETQYF.

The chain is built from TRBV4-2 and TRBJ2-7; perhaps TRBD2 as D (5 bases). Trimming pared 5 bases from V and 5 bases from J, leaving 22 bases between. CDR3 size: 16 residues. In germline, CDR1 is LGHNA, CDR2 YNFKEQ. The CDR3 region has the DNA TGTGCCAGCAGCTCAGCCGTCGGGGTATCCAACAACGAGCAGTACTTC. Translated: CASSSAVGVSNNEQYF.

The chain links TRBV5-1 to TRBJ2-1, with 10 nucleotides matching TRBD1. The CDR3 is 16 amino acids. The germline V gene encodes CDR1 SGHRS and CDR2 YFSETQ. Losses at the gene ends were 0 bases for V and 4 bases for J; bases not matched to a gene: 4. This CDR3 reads CASSLVPGQGYNEQFF. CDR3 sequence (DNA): TGCGCCAGCAGCTTGGTCCCGGGACAGGGGTACAATGAGCAGTTCTTC.

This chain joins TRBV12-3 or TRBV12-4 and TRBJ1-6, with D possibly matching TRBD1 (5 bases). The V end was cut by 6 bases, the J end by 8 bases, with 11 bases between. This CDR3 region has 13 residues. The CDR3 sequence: CASSPGYDSPLHF. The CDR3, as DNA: TGTGCCAGCAGCCCAGGGTATGATTCACCCCTCCACTTT.

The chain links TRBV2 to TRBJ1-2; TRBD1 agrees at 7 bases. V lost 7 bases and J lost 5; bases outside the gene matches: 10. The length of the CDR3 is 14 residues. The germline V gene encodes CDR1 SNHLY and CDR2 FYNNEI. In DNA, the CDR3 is TGTGCCAGCAAGACACTACAGGGGTCGTATGGCTACACCTTC. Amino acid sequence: CASKTLQGSYGYTF. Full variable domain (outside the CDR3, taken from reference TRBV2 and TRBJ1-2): EPEVTQTPSHQVTQMGQEVILRCVPISNHLYFYWYRQILGQKVEFLVSFYNNEISEKSEIFDDQFSVERPDGSNFTLKIRSTKLEDSAMYFCASKTLQGSYGYTFGSGTRLTVV.

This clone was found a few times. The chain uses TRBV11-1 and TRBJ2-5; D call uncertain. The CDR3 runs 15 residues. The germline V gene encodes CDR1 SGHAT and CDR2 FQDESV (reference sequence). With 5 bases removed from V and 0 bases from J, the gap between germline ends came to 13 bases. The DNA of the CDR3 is TGTGCCAGCAGCCCCGGTTTGACTGACCAAGAGACCCAGTACTTC. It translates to CASSPGLTDQETQYF.

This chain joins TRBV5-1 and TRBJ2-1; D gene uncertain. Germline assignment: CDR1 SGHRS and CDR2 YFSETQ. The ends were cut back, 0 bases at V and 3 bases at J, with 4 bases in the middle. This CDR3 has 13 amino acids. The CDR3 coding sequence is TGCGCCAGCAGCTTGGGAGTCTACAATGAGCAGTTCTTC. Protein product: CASSLGVYNEQFF.